Described below is a single T cell receptor beta chain sequence and its context. The source of the sample is a study of blood T cell repertoires in COVID-19. Study-level information: In each case, the material was cDNA or gDNA derived from T cells, B-cell-depleted T cells, or PBMCs.

CDR1 is SEHNR, CDR2 FQNEAQ, per germline (reference sequence). This CDR3 region has 13 residues. V lost 3 bases, J lost 5 bases, and 11 bases lay in between. Authors' processing steps: Cell counts per sample came from amplifying reference gene primers. Clones were read by immunoSEQ multiplex PCR, and TCRdb kept only the in-frame ones, dropping some. The V and J calls and clone size were taken over from that table, and D and trimming were inferred from the DNA. The sample has over 70,000 clones, more than 70% seen once. In Seattle, patients joined the study during active infection and were tracked longitudinally.

The chain carries TRBV7-9 and TRBJ2-7; weak D call: TRBD1 (6 bases). This TCR was recovered from a man between 65 and 85 years old with COVID-19, enrolled during active disease. The sequencing sample was made of peripheral blood. DNA for the CDR3: TGTGCCAGCAGCTTCTCAGGGGACCACGAGCAGTACTTC. Translating gives CASSFSGDHEQYF. Based on the CDR3 plus reference TRBV7-9 and TRBJ2-7, the full variable domain is DTGVSQNPRHKITKRGQNVTFRCDPISEHNRLYWYRQTLGQGPEFLTYFQNEAQLEKSRLLSDRFSAERPKGSFSTLEIQRTEQGDSAMYLCASSFSGDHEQYFGPGTRLTVT.